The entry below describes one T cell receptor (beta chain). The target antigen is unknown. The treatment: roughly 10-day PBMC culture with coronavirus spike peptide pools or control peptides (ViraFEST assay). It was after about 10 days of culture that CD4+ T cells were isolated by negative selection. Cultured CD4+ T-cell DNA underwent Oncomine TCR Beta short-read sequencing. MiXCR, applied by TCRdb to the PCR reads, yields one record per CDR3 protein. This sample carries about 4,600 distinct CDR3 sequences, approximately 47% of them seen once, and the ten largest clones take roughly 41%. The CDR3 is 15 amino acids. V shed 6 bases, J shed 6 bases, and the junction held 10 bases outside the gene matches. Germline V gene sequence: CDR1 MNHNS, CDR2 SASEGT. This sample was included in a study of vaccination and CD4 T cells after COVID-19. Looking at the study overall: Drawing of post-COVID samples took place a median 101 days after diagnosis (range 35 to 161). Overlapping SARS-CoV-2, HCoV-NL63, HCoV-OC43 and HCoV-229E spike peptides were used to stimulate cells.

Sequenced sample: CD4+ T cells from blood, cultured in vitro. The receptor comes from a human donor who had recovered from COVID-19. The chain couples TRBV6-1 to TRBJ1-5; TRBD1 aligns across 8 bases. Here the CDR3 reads CASSPGQGVFQPQHF. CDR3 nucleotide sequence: TGTGCCAGCAGCCCCGGACAGGGAGTTTTTCAGCCCCAGCATTTT.